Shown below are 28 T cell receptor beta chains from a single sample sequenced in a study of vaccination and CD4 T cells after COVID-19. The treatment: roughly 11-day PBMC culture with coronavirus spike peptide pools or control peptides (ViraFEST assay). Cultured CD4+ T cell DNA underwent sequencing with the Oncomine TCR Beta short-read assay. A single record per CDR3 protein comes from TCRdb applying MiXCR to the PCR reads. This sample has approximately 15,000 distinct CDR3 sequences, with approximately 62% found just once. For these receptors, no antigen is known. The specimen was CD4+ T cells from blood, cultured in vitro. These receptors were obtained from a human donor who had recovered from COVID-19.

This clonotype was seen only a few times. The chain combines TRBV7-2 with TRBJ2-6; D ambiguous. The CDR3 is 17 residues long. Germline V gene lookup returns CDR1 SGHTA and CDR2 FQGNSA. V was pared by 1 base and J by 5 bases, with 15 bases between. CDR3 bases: TGTGCCAGCAGCTTAGAGACCCTAAGGGTCTGGGCCAACGTCCTGACTTTC. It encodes CASSLETLRVWANVLTF.

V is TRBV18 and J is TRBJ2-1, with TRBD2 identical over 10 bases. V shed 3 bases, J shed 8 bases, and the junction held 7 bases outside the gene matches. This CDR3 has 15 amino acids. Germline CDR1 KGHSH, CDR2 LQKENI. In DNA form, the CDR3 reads TGTGCCAGCTCACCGGGTCTAGCGGGAGACGATGAGCAGTTCTTC. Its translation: CASSPGLAGDDEQFF. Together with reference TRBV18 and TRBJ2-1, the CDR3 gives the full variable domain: NAGVMQNPRHLVRRRGQEARLRCSPMKGHSHVYWYRQLPEEGLKFMVYLQKENIIDESGMPKERFSAEFPKEGPSILRIQQVVRGDSAAYFCASSPGLAGDDEQFFGPGTRLTVL.

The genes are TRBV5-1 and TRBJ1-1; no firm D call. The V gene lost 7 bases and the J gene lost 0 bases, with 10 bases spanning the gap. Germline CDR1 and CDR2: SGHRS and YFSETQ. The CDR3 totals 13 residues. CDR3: CASGKQMNTEAFF. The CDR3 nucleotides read TGCGCCAGCGGCAAACAGATGAACACTGAAGCTTTCTTT.

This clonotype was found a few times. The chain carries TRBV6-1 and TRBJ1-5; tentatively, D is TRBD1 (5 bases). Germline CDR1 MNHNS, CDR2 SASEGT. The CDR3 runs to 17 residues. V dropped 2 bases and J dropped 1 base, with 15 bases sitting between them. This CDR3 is CASSEPPGTKSNQPQHF. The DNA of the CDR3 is TGTGCCAGCAGTGAACCCCCCGGGACCAAGAGCAATCAGCCCCAGCATTTT.

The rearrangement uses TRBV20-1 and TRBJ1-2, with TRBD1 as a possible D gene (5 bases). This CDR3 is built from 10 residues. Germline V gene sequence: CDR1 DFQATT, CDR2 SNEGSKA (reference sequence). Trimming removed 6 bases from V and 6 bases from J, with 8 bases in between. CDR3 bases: TGCAGTGCCCAGGGAGATGGCTACACCTTC. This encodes CSAQGDGYTF.

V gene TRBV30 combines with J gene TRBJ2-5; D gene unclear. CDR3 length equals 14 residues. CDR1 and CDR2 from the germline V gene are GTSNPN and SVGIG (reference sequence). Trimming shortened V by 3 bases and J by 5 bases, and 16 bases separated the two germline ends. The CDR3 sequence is CAWSAGRVVETQYF. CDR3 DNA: TGTGCCTGGAGCGCAGGACGGGTCGTGGAGACCCAGTACTTC.

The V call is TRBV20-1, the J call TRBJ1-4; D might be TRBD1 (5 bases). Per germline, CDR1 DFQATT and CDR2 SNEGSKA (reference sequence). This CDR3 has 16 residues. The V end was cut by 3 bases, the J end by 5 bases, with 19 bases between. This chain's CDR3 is CSASDPGAGINEKLFF. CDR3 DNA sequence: TGCAGTGCTAGTGACCCCGGCGCAGGGATCAATGAAAAACTGTTTTTT.

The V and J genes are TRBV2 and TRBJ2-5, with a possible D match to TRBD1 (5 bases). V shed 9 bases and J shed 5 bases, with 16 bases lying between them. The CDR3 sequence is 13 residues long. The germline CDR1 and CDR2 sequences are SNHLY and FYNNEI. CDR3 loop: CASVWGLGETQYF. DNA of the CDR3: TGTGCCAGTGTCTGGGGCCTGGGGGAGACCCAGTACTTC.

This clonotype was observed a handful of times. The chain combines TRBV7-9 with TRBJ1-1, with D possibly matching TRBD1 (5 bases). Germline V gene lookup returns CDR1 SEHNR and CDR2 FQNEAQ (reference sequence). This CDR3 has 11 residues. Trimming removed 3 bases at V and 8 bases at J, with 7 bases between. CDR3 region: CASSFGGEAFF. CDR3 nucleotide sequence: TGTGCCAGCAGCTTCGGGGGGGAAGCTTTCTTT.

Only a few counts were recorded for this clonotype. Here the CDR3 reads CAISLTGGEDGYTF. Written as DNA, the CDR3 is TGTGCCATCAGTCTTACAGGGGGCGAGGATGGCTACACCTTC. The chain is built from TRBV10-3 and TRBJ1-2; the match to TRBD1 covers 9 bases. The CDR3 runs to 14 residues. Unmatched junction bases numbered 7, after V lost 5 bases and J lost 6 bases. Germline V gene sequence: CDR1 ENHRY, CDR2 SYGVKD.

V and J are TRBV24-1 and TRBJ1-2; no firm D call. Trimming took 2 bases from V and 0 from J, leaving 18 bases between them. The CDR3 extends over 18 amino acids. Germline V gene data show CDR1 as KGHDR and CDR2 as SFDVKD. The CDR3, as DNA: TGTGCCACCAGTGATTCCGGCGTCCCGGGTACCGCTAACTATGGCTACACCTTC. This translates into CATSDSGVPGTANYGYTF.

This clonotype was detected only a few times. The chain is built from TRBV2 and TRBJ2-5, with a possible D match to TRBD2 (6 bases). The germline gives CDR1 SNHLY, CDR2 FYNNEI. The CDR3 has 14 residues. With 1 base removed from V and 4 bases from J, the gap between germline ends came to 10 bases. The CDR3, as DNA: TGTGCCAGCAGTGAAGACCAGGGAGGAGAGACCCAGTACTTC. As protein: CASSEDQGGETQYF.

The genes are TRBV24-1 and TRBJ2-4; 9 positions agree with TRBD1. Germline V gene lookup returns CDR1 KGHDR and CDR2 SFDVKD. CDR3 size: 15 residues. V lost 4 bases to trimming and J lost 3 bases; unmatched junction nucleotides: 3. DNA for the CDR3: TGTGCCACCAGTGAACAGGGGGCAGGCAAAAACATTCAGTACTTC. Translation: CATSEQGAGKNIQYF.

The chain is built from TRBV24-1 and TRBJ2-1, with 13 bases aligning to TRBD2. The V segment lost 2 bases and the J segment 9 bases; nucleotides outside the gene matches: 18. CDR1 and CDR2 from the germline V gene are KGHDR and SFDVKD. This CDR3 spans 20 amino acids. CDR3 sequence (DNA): TGTGCCACCAGTGATTCCGCCTGGACTAGCGGGAGTACCGGGGGGGCTGAGCAGTTCTTC. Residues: CATSDSAWTSGSTGGAEQFF.

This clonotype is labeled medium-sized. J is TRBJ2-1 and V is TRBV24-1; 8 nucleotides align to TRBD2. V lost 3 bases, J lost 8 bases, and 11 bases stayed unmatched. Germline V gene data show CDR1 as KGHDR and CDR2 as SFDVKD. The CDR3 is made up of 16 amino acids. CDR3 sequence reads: CATSDAPSGSRDEQFF. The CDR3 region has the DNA TGTGCCACCAGTGATGCCCCCAGCGGGAGTAGGGATGAGCAGTTCTTC.

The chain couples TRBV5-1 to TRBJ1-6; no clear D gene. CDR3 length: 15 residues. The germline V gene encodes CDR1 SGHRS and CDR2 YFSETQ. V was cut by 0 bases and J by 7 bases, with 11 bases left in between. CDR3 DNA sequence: TGCGCCAGCAGCTTGGTTGAGAGTAACAATTCACCCCTCCACTTT. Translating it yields CASSLVESNNSPLHF.

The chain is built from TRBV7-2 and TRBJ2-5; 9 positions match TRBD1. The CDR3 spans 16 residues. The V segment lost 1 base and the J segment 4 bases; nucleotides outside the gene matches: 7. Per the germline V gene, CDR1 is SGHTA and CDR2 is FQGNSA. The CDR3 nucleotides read TGTGCCAGCAGCTTAGGTGGACAGGGGATACGAGAGACCCAGTACTTC. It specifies CASSLGGQGIRETQYF.

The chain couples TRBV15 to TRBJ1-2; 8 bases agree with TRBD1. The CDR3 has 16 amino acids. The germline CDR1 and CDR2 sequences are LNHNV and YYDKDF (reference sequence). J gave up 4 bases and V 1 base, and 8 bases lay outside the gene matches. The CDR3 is CATSRGSGDRGYGYTF. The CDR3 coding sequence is TGTGCCACCAGCAGAGGATCGGGCGACAGGGGCTATGGCTACACCTTC. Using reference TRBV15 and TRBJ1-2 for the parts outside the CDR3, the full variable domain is DAMVIQNPRYQVTQFGKPVTLSCSQTLNHNVMYWYQQKSSQAPKLLFHYYDKDFNNEADTPDNFQSRRPNTSFCFLDIRSPGLGDTAMYLCATSRGSGDRGYGYTFGSGTRLTVV.

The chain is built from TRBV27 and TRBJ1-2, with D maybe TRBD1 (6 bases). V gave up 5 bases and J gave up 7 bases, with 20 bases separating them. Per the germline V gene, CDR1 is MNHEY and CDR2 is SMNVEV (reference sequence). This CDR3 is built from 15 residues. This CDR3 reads CASSKSTGLPGGYTF. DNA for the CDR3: TGTGCCAGCAGTAAGTCTACAGGGTTACCGGGTGGCTACACCTTC.

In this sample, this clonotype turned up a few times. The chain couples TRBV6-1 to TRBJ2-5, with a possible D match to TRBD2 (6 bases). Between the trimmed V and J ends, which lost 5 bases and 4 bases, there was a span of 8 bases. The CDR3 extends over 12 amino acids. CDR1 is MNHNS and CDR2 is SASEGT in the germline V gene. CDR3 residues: CASSRGIETQYF. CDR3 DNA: TGTGCCAGCAGTCGGGGGATAGAGACCCAGTACTTC.

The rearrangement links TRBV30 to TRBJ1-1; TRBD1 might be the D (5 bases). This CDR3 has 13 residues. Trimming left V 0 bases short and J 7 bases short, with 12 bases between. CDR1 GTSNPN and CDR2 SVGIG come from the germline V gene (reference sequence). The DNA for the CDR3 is TGTGCCTGGAGTGTAAATAGACAGCGTGAAGCTTTCTTT. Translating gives CAWSVNRQREAFF.

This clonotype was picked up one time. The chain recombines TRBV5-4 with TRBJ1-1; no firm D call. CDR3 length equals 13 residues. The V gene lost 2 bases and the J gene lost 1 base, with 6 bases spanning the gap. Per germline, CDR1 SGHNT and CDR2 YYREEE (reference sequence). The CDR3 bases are TGTGCCAGCAGCTTAAGTCAGAACACTGAAGCTTTCTTT. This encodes CASSLSQNTEAFF.

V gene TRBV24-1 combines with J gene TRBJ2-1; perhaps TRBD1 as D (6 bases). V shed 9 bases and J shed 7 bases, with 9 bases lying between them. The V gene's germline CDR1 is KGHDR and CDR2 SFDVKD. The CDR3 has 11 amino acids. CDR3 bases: TGTGCCACCGACCAGGGGAATGAGCAGTTCTTC. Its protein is CATDQGNEQFF.

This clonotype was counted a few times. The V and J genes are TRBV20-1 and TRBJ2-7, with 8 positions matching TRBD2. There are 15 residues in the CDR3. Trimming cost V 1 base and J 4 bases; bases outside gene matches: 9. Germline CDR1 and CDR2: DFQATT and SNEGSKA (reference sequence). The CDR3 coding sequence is TGCAGTGCTAGAGGTAGGAGCGGGAGAGAGTACGAGCAGTACTTC. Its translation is CSARGRSGREYEQYF.

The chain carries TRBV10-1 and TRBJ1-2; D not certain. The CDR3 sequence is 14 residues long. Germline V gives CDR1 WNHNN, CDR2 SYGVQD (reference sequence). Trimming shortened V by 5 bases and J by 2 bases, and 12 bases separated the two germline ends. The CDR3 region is CASSTAGFNYGYTF. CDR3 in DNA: TGCGCCAGCAGTACGGCGGGGTTCAACTATGGCTACACCTTC.

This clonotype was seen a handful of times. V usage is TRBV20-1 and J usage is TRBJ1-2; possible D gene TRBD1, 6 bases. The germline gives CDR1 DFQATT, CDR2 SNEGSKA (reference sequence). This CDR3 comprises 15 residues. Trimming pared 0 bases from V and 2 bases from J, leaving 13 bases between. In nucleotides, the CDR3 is TGCAGTGCTAGAGACCTACTTAGGGGGAACTATGGCTACACCTTC. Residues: CSARDLLRGNYGYTF.

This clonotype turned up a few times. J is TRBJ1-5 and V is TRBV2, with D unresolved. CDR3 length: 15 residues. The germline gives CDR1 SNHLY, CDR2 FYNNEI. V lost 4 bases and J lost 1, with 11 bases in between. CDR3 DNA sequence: TGTGCCAGCAGTGTTTTTCGCGTGAGCAATCAGCCCCAGCATTTT. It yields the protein CASSVFRVSNQPQHF.

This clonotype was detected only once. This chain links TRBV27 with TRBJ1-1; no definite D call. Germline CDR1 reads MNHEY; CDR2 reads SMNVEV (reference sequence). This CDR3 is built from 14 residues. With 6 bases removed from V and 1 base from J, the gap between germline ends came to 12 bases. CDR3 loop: CASSVLVGNTEAFF. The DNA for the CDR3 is TGTGCCAGCAGCGTGCTGGTGGGGAACACTGAAGCTTTCTTT.